Shown below are 31 T cell receptor beta chains from a single sample sequenced in a study of shared clonotypes between healthy human individuals. It was CD45RO-negative cells, positively selected for CCR7, that made up naive CD8 cells, with terminally differentiated effector memory CD45RA+ cells excluded. Produced via immunoSEQ multiplex PCR; TCRdb's table is partial and in-frame only. The data hold around 2.1 million clones, with about 92% observed a single time. Sample: naive CD8+ T cells from PBMCs. Receptors originate from a young man in good health. Some clones in this sample may be carry-over from other donors' samples.

In this sample, this clone turned up once. The chain uses TRBV27 and TRBJ2-2; 12 nucleotides agree with TRBD2. The CDR3 covers 20 residues. Germline lookup yields CDR1 MNHEY and CDR2 SMNVEV (reference sequence). With V trimmed by 1 base and J by 4 bases, 13 bases remained unmatched. CDR3 loop: CASSLFGLAGLEAATGELFF. CDR3 DNA: TGTGCCAGCAGTTTATTCGGACTAGCGGGACTCGAGGCGGCCACCGGGGAGCTGTTTTTT.

The rearrangement links TRBV27 to TRBJ2-2; TRBD1 matches 9 bases. This CDR3 has 19 residues. Trimming at V came to 3 bases and at J to 4 bases, leaving 15 bases not matched to a gene. Germline CDR1 and CDR2: MNHEY and SMNVEV (reference sequence). This CDR3 reads CASSFGRGLGTGITGELFF. CDR3 nucleotides: TGTGCCAGCAGTTTTGGGCGCGGACTAGGGACAGGGATCACCGGGGAGCTGTTTTTT.

V and J are TRBV9 and TRBJ2-3; D may match TRBD1 or TRBD2 (6 bases each). CDR3 length: 19 residues. Germline V gene sequence: CDR1 SGDLS, CDR2 YYNGEE. Trimming took 4 bases from V and 0 from J, leaving 24 bases between them. This chain's CDR3 is CASSSRPGASETSTDTQYF. As DNA, the CDR3 is TGTGCCAGCAGCTCCCGGCCGGGGGCTAGCGAGACTAGCACAGATACGCAGTATTTT.

As regards this clone: Other nucleotide sequences in the sample specify the same CDR3. V gene TRBV11-2 combines with J gene TRBJ2-7; possible D gene TRBD1, 5 bases. Per germline, CDR1 SGHAT and CDR2 FQNNGV. Trimming cost V 1 base and J 2 bases, with 9 bases left between them. The CDR3 has 14 amino acids. CDR3 amino acids: CASSLVAGTYEQYF. Here the CDR3 DNA reads TGTGCCAGCAGCTTAGTCGCAGGGACCTACGAGCAGTACTTC.

The chain couples TRBV9 to TRBJ2-5; D perhaps matches TRBD1 (5 bases). This CDR3 contains 14 residues. Between the trimmed V and J ends, which lost 8 bases and 0 bases, there was a span of 14 bases. The germline V gene encodes CDR1 SGDLS and CDR2 YYNGEE. The CDR3 region is CASSDRAYQETQYF. As DNA, the CDR3 is TGTGCCAGTTCTGACAGAGCGTACCAAGAGACCCAGTACTTC.

This chain joins TRBV6-5 and TRBJ2-3; TRBD1 matches at 8 bases. Germline V gene data show CDR1 as MNHEY and CDR2 as SVGAGI. The length of the CDR3 is 15 residues. The trim removed 2 bases at V and 4 bases at J, leaving 5 bases unmatched. Written as DNA, the CDR3 is TGTGCCAGCAGTTACGTCAGGGGGCGAGCAGATACGCAGTATTTT. This encodes CASSYVRGRADTQYF.

V is TRBV4-1 and J is TRBJ2-1, with 10 bases matching TRBD2. Germline V gene sequence: CDR1 MGHRA, CDR2 YSYEKL. The V and J ends lost 0 bases and 7 bases, in that order; junction bases with no gene match: 6. CDR3 length: 16 residues. The CDR3 DNA is TGCGCCAGCAGCCAAGACCGAGCGGGAGGGAGGAATGAGCAGTTCTTC. This codes for CASSQDRAGGRNEQFF.

Here the CDR3 reads CASSGRQYNEKLFF. As DNA, the CDR3 is TGTGCCAGCAGCGGCCGACAGTACAATGAAAAACTGTTTTTT. V and J are TRBV28 and TRBJ1-4, with D possibly TRBD1 on 5 matching bases. This CDR3 has 14 amino acids. The germline V gene encodes CDR1 MDHEN and CDR2 SYDVKM. V gave up 6 bases and J gave up 5 bases, with 13 bases separating them.

V gene TRBV7-8 combines with J gene TRBJ2-5, with TRBD1 as a possible D gene (5 bases). Germline V gene data show CDR1 as SGHVS and CDR2 as FQNEAQ. CDR3 length: 15 residues. The germline V and J ends were trimmed by 3 bases and 5 bases, with 16 bases remaining between them. CDR3 DNA: TGTGCCAGCAGCTTTATCAGGGCGCATGCTGAGACCCAGTACTTC. Its translation is CASSFIRAHAETQYF.

V and J are TRBV19 and TRBJ1-3; D ambiguous. The length of the CDR3 is 14 residues. The V gene's germline CDR1 is LNHDA and CDR2 SQIVND (reference sequence). Trimming took off 6 bases at V and 2 bases at J, with 11 bases between the two ends. This CDR3 reads CASRTFIPGNTIYF. For the CDR3, the DNA is TGTGCCAGTAGGACCTTTATTCCTGGAAACACCATATATTTT.

The gene calls are TRBV27 and TRBJ2-1; D possibly corresponds to TRBD2 (6 bases). Germline lookup yields CDR1 MNHEY and CDR2 SMNVEV (reference sequence). The CDR3 spans 20 residues. The V and J ends lost 4 bases and 0 bases respectively, with 25 bases between them. The CDR3 DNA follows: TGTGCCAGCAGTTCACGGGACTCCTTTTTTTTGGTGAGCTCCTACAATGAGCAGTTCTTC. This encodes CASSSRDSFFLVSSYNEQFF.

The rearrangement uses TRBV7-8 and TRBJ2-7; D is unresolved. Germline-derived CDR1 and CDR2 are SGHVS and FQNEAQ. There are 13 residues in the CDR3. V lost 2 bases and J 3 bases, leaving 8 bases between the germline ends. The CDR3 sequence is CASSLYTSYEQYF. The DNA of the CDR3 is TGTGCCAGCAGCTTATACACAAGCTACGAGCAGTACTTC.

This chain uses TRBV27 with TRBJ2-3; D is uncertain. The CDR3 loop spans 13 amino acids. Germline V gives CDR1 MNHEY, CDR2 SMNVEV (reference sequence). The V gene lost 6 bases and the J gene lost 7 bases, with 14 bases spanning the gap. Here the CDR3 reads CASSPYPDNTQYF. The DNA for the CDR3 is TGTGCCAGCAGCCCATATCCCGATAATACGCAGTATTTT.

The V and J genes are TRBV28 and TRBJ2-4; TRBD2 matches 9 bases. Germline CDR1 reads MDHEN; CDR2 reads SYDVKM. The CDR3 length is 16 residues. Losses at the gene ends were 5 bases for V and 4 bases for J; bases not matched to a gene: 9. In DNA form, the CDR3 reads TGTGCCAGCAGTCCTCCCGGGACTAGCCAAAAAAACATTCAGTACTTC. Amino acids: CASSPPGTSQKNIQYF.

J is TRBJ2-3 and V is TRBV27; a possible D gene is TRBD2 (6 bases). Trimming removed 1 base at V and 0 bases at J, with 11 bases between. This CDR3 spans 16 amino acids. Germline assignment: CDR1 MNHEY and CDR2 SMNVEV (reference sequence). CDR3 bases: TGTGCCAGCAGTTTATTGCTAGCGACTAGCACAGATACGCAGTATTTT. Its translation is CASSLLLATSTDTQYF.

This chain links TRBV4-2 with TRBJ2-5, with D possibly matching TRBD2 (8 bases). The CDR3 is made up of 14 amino acids. CDR1 and CDR2 from the germline V gene are LGHNA and YNFKEQ. Trimming shortened V by 8 bases and J by 5 bases, and 18 bases separated the two germline ends. CDR3: CASGDRREGETQYF. As DNA, the CDR3 is TGTGCCAGCGGGGACAGACGGGAGGGGGAGACCCAGTACTTC.

This rearrangement joins TRBV6-1 to TRBJ1-2; tentative D call: TRBD1 (6 bases). The CDR3 spans 15 residues. Germline V gives CDR1 MNHNS, CDR2 SASEGT. Between the trimmed V and J ends, which lost 2 bases and 5 bases, there was a span of 15 bases. Here the CDR3 reads CASSENGPGAYGYTF. In DNA form, the CDR3 reads TGTGCCAGCAGTGAAAATGGACCAGGGGCTTATGGCTACACCTTC.

The V gene is TRBV19, the J gene TRBJ1-2, with D unresolved. The V end lost 3 bases, the J end lost 2 bases, and 16 bases lay between the germline ends. Germline-derived CDR1 and CDR2 are LNHDA and SQIVND (reference sequence). The CDR3 has 16 residues. The CDR3 sequence is CASSILGYASNYGYTF. The DNA of the CDR3 is TGTGCCAGTAGTATCCTAGGGTACGCAAGCAACTATGGCTACACCTTC.

The V gene is TRBV11-2, the J gene TRBJ2-6; no firm D call. The CDR3 has 15 amino acids. Germline V gene lookup returns CDR1 SGHAT and CDR2 FQNNGV. V was pared by 3 bases and J by 4 bases, with 10 bases between. The CDR3 sequence: CASSFPSGGANVLTF. The CDR3 bases are TGTGCCAGCAGCTTCCCCTCGGGCGGGGCCAACGTCCTGACTTTC.

This clone was seen a single time. This sequence joins TRBV7-9 and TRBJ2-1, with 7 bases fitting TRBD1. Trimming cost V 6 bases and J 8 bases; bases outside gene matches: 16. CDR3 length: 16 amino acids. In germline, CDR1 is SEHNR, CDR2 FQNEAQ (reference sequence). The CDR3 DNA follows: TGTGCCAGCAGAATTACACCGGGACAGAGTGCGGATGAGCAGTTCTTC. The encoded protein is CASRITPGQSADEQFF.

Concerning this clone: This sample includes further DNA sequences coding for the same CDR3. V gene TRBV11-2 combines with J gene TRBJ2-7; D is ambiguous. The CDR3 contains 12 residues. V shed 1 base and J shed 4 bases, with 5 bases lying between them. Germline loops: CDR1 SGHAT, CDR2 FQNNGV. CDR3 loop: CASSLGRYEQYF. In nucleotides, the CDR3 is TGTGCCAGCAGCTTAGGACGGTACGAGCAGTACTTC.

This chain joins TRBV7-9 and TRBJ2-7; 8 bases map to TRBD1. This CDR3 is built from 13 residues. V was clipped by 5 bases and J by 7 bases; unmatched bases: 7. Germline V CDR1 and CDR2: SEHNR, FQNEAQ (reference sequence). The CDR3 DNA follows: TGTGCCAGCAGCCTCGGGACAGGCCCAGAGCAGTACTTC. Its protein product is CASSLGTGPEQYF.

The V gene is TRBV7-9, the J gene TRBJ2-5, with 10 bases identical to TRBD1. The length of the CDR3 is 16 residues. Losses at the gene ends were 5 bases for V and 5 bases for J; bases not matched to a gene: 11. Germline loops: CDR1 SEHNR, CDR2 FQNEAQ (reference sequence). The chain's CDR3 is CASSPAPGQGPETQYF. CDR3 coding DNA: TGTGCCAGCAGCCCCGCTCCGGGACAGGGGCCCGAGACCCAGTACTTC.

This chain joins TRBV28 and TRBJ2-7, with 11 nucleotides matching TRBD2. V was pared by 4 bases and J by 0 bases, with 5 bases of the junction left unmatched. The CDR3 runs 16 residues. The germline V gene encodes CDR1 MDHEN and CDR2 SYDVKM. The CDR3 spells CASSSRLAGNSYEQYF. CDR3 bases: TGTGCCAGCAGTTCCCGACTAGCGGGGAACTCCTACGAGCAGTACTTC.

The V call is TRBV4-1, the J call TRBJ2-7; D is unresolved. Germline-derived CDR1 and CDR2 are MGHRA and YSYEKL. This CDR3 is built from 16 residues. The germline V and J ends were trimmed by 1 base and 2 bases, with 15 bases remaining between them. CDR3 DNA sequence: TGCGCCAGCAGCCAAGTGGTCCGATCCGAAGCCTACGAGCAGTACTTC. Protein product: CASSQVVRSEAYEQYF.

As concerns this clone: In the same sample, other DNA sequences code for this CDR3. The gene calls are TRBV7-9 and TRBJ2-3, with no clear D. The V and J ends lost 5 bases and 6 bases respectively, with 9 bases between them. There are 12 residues in the CDR3. Germline V gene sequence: CDR1 SEHNR, CDR2 FQNEAQ (reference sequence). The CDR3 here is CASSLFADTQYF. The CDR3, as DNA: TGTGCCAGCAGCCTTTTCGCGGATACGCAGTATTTT.

The genes are TRBV27 and TRBJ2-1, with TRBD2 matching over 7 bases. Germline V lookup: CDR1 MNHEY, CDR2 SMNVEV (reference sequence). The CDR3 totals 14 residues. Germline trimming cut 3 bases from V and 8 bases from J; bases unmatched to any gene: 7. The CDR3 region is CASSLSGVVYEQFF. The CDR3 coding sequence is TGTGCCAGCAGTTTGAGCGGGGTAGTCTATGAGCAGTTCTTC.

This clone came up once. The chain joins TRBV7-3 to TRBJ2-3; 12 bases are shared with TRBD2. After removal of 5 bases from V and 3 bases from J, the junction contained 6 bases not matched to a gene. CDR3 length: 16 amino acids. The germline gives CDR1 SGHTA, CDR2 FQGTGA. The CDR3 DNA reads TGTGCCAGCAGCCCCTCTAGCGGGAGGGGGACAGATACGCAGTATTTT. Translation: CASSPSSGRGTDTQYF.

The chain has TRBV4-1 and TRBJ1-1; D unclear. Germline V CDR1 and CDR2: MGHRA, YSYEKL. CDR3 length equals 15 residues. Between the trimmed V and J ends, which lost 1 base and 1 base, there was a span of 10 bases. The CDR3 sequence: CASSQGPGSNTEAFF. The CDR3 region has the DNA TGCGCCAGCAGCCAAGGCCCCGGATCGAACACTGAAGCTTTCTTT.

The genes are TRBV10-3 and TRBJ2-7, with 12 nucleotides matching TRBD2. With V trimmed by 7 bases and J by 4 bases, 8 bases remained unmatched. This CDR3 has 15 residues. Germline V gene lookup returns CDR1 ENHRY and CDR2 SYGVKD. The CDR3 DNA follows: TGTGCCATCACCATGACTAGCGGGAGTACGTACGAGCAGTACTTC. Translation gives CAITMTSGSTYEQYF.

This chain connects TRBV19 to TRBJ2-1, with TRBD1 matching over 9 bases. The germline V gene encodes CDR1 LNHDA and CDR2 SQIVND (reference sequence). The CDR3 totals 15 residues. The V segment lost 5 bases and the J segment 4 bases; nucleotides outside the gene matches: 6. The CDR3 bases are TGTGCCAGTAGTTACAGGGGGCCGGTATACAATGAGCAGTTCTTC. This sequence encodes CASSYRGPVYNEQFF.